This T cell receptor beta chain came from a study of multiple sclerosis patients with progressive multifocal leukoencephalopathy. General study results and limits: Less diverse TRB repertoires were suggested in most PML patients.

With respect to this clone: Its specificity is not known.

Unmatched junction bases numbered 19, after V lost 5 bases and J lost 7 bases. Germline assignment: CDR1 MNHEY and CDR2 SMNVEV (reference sequence). The CDR3 has 18 amino acids. Clones were sequenced by immunoSEQ multiplex PCR, and TCRdb holds only the in-frame ones, with some missing. This table has 25,000 to 35,000 clones, 87% appearing once. Time point of the sample: time of PML onset. This TCR was sampled from a human donor with progressive multifocal leukoencephalopathy. Sequencing used PBMCs, obtained from a patient treated with natalizumab. The chain combines TRBV27 with TRBJ2-4, with TRBD2 matching 8 bases. CDR3 protein: CASSPPRAGGRFGNIQYF. CDR3 in DNA: TGTGCCAGCAGTCCCCCCAGGGCGGGGGGTCGTTTCGGGAACATTCAGTACTTC.